The source of this TCR beta chain is a study of shared clonotypes between healthy human individuals. Study observations and caveats: For naive CD4 cells, around 5% of clonotypes were shared across a handful of donors. Rarefaction exposed incomplete sorted-subset sequencing despite large depth.

Turning to this clone: Its specificity is not known.

Assay: immunoSEQ multiplex PCR; the TCRdb copy retains only in-frame clones and omits some. This sample has 2.3 million or so clones, with approximately 93% found just once. Germline V gene lookup returns CDR1 MGHDK and CDR2 SYGVNS. The junction had 11 bases not matched to a gene; V was cut back by 5 bases and J by 4 bases. The CDR3 contains 16 residues. Naive CD45RA+ and memory CD45RA-negative subsets were split from CD4+ cells. V is TRBV25-1 and J is TRBJ2-5; TRBD1 aligns across 9 bases. Sequenced material: naive CD4+ T cells from PBMCs. Noted subset: CD45RA+ positively selected. This TCR was recovered from a man aged 18 to 29 in good health. Some clones in this sample may be carry-over from other donors' samples. The CDR3 region is CASSPQWGQGRETQYF. Written as DNA, the CDR3 is TGTGCCAGCAGTCCCCAATGGGGACAGGGAAGAGAGACCCAGTACTTC.